One and the same sample provided the 4 T cell receptor beta chains below, sequenced in a study of OX40 agonist ivuxolimab in advanced cancers. Data came from immunoSEQ multiplex PCR; TCRdb stores just in-frame clones and leaves some out. The top ten clones hold approximately 6.1% of a sample with fewer than 80,000 clones, more than 75% of them seen once. The sequencing here drew on CD4+ or CD8+ T cells sorted from blood, taken in a trial of the OX40 agonist ivuxolimab. These receptors were taken from an adult with an advanced solid tumor such as melanoma, head and neck, liver or kidney cancer.

This rearrangement joins TRBV10-3 to TRBJ2-7; 9 bases are a match to TRBD1. Germline CDR1 is ENHRY and CDR2 is SYGVKD. The CDR3 is 17 amino acids. V was clipped by 6 bases and J by 8 bases; unmatched bases: 20. The CDR3 loop reads CAIRDDRGTYPYVKQYF. CDR3 coding DNA: TGTGCCATCAGGGATGACAGGGGGACTTACCCTTACGTAAAGCAGTACTTC.

The CDR3: CASSLRAGAQETQYF. For the CDR3, the DNA is TGTGCCAGCAGCTTGAGGGCGGGGGCCCAGGAGACCCAGTACTTC. The chain combines TRBV5-4 with TRBJ2-5, with D maybe TRBD2 (7 bases). The CDR3 loop spans 15 amino acids. Germline values: CDR1 SGHNT, CDR2 YYREEE (reference sequence). Trimming cost V 1 base and J 5 bases, with 15 bases left between them.

This chain links TRBV5-1 with TRBJ1-6; D call uncertain. Deletions cut 4 bases from V and 7 bases from J, with 9 bases between. The length of the CDR3 is 13 residues. Looked up from germline, CDR1 is SGHRS and CDR2 is YFSETQ. CDR3 sequence reads: CASSPDPNSPLHF. The DNA for the CDR3 is TGCGCCAGCAGCCCGGACCCCAATTCACCCCTCCACTTT.

The count of this clone is one. J is TRBJ2-7 and V is TRBV2, with D possibly called TRBD1 or TRBD2 (7 bases each). Looked up from germline, CDR1 is SNHLY and CDR2 is FYNNEI. CDR3 length: 15 amino acids. V lost 7 bases, J lost 0 bases, and 16 bases lay in between. CDR3 coding DNA: TGTGCCAGCACCCCAGGGGGGGGGCTCTCCTACGAGCAGTACTTC. Translated, it gives CASTPGGGLSYEQYF. Full variable domain (missing parts from reference TRBV2 and TRBJ2-7): EPEVTQTPSHQVTQMGQEVILRCVPISNHLYFYWYRQILGQKVEFLVSFYNNEISEKSEIFDDQFSVERPDGSNFTLKIRSTKLEDSAMYFCASTPGGGLSYEQYFGPGTRLTVT.